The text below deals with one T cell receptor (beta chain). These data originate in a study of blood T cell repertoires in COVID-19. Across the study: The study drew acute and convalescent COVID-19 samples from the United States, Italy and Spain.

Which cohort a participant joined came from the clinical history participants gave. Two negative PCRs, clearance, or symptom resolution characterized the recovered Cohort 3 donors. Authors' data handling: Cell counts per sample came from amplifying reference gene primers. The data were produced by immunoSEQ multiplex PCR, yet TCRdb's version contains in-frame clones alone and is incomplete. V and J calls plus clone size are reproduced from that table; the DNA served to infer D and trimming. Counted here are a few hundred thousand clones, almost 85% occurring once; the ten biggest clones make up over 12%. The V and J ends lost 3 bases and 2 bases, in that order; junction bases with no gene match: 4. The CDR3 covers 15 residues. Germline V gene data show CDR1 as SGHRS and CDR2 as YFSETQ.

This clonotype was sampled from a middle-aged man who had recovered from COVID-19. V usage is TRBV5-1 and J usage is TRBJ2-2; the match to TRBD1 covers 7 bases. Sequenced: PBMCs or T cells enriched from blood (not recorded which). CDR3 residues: CASSSGTANTGELFF. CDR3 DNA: TGCGCCAGCAGCTCGGGGACAGCAAACACCGGGGAGCTGTTTTTT.